These T cell receptor beta chains were read from a single sample in a study of technical replicates of blood from a few donors. Clones were read by immunoSEQ multiplex PCR, and TCRdb kept only the in-frame ones, dropping some. The data hold some 80,000 clones, with roughly 94% observed a single time. Sample: T cells isolated from PBMCs. The receptors stem from a human donor in good health. Both conserved end residues are part of each CDR3. The D gene is left open where the match is weak. Some rows mark clone size as missing; the rest say once, few, many or name a class of expanded clone.

j_call clone_size v_call d_call cdr3_nt cdr3_aa
TRBJ1-1 NA TRBV7-6 NA TGTGCCATCCTAGTCATTTCCACTGAAGCTTTCTTT CAILVISTEAFF
TRBJ1-5 NA TRBV6-5 NA TGTGCCAGCAGTTACGCAGGGCCCCATCAGCCCCAGCATTTT CASSYAGPHQPQHF
TRBJ1-1 NA TRBV30 NA TGTGCCTGGAGCGAGACGGTACAGGCGGGGCGCACTGAAGCTTTCTTT CAWSETVQAGRTEAFF
TRBJ2-2 NA TRBV6-1 NA TGTGCCAGCAGTGTTTACAGGGACACCGGGGAGCTGTTTTTT CASSVYRDTGELFF
TRBJ2-7 NA TRBV6-1 NA TGTGCCAGCACCAGGGCCCAGACCCCTTTGGAGCAGTACTTC CASTRAQTPLEQYF
TRBJ1-1 NA TRBV28 NA TGTGCCAGCAGTACCTCGGGGGCTGAAGCTTTCTTT CASSTSGAEAFF
TRBJ1-1 NA TRBV2 TRBD1 TGTGCCAGCAACCTATATGGGGCAGGGGGCGAGGACACTGAAGCTTTCTTT CASNLYGAGGEDTEAFF
TRBJ2-5 NA TRBV27 NA TGTGCCAGCAGTTTCCAGGGCCAAGAGACCCAGTACTTC CASSFQGQETQYF
TRBJ2-7 once TRBV9 NA TGTGCCAGCAGCAGGTCTTCGGGGGGCGCTTTTTACGAGCAGTACTTC CASSRSSGGAFYEQYF
TRBJ2-6 NA TRBV5-1 NA TGCGCCAGCAGCCCGTCACGCGGCAGGGGAATAGGGGGGGCCAACGTCCTGACTTTC CASSPSRGRGIGGANVLTF
TRBJ2-7 NA TRBV9 NA TGTGCCAGCAGCCCTTTGGCAGGGTCTGCCTACGAGCAGTACTTC CASSPLAGSAYEQYF
TRBJ2-1 NA TRBV20-1 NA TGCAGTGCTAGAATTCGGAATGAGCAGTTCTTC CSARIRNEQFF
TRBJ2-1 NA TRBV7-2 NA TGTGCCAGCAGCTTAGAAGCGGCAGGGGGAGGGCAGTTCTTC CASSLEAAGGGQFF
TRBJ2-1 NA TRBV2 NA TGTGCCAGCAGTGGTAGCGGAAGCAATGAGCAGTTCTTC CASSGSGSNEQFF
TRBJ2-2 NA TRBV19 TRBD1 TGTGCCAGTAGTAAAGGGACAGGCTACACCGGGGAGCTGTTTTTT CASSKGTGYTGELFF
TRBJ2-1 NA TRBV9 NA TGTGCCAGCAGCGTAGAACTAGTTTGGTCGGAGCAGTTCTTC CASSVELVWSEQFF
TRBJ2-2 NA TRBV10-3 NA TGTGCCACCACAACCGGGACATTTAACACCGGGGAGCTGTTTTTT CATTTGTFNTGELFF
TRBJ1-2 NA TRBV28 NA TGTGCCAGCAGTTTTGGGGCAGGACCTTACACCTTC CASSFGAGPYTF
TRBJ2-1 NA TRBV10-3 NA TGTGCCATCGGAGGAGACTACAATGAGCAGTTCTTC CAIGGDYNEQFF
TRBJ2-5 NA TRBV12-2 NA TGTGCAAGTCGCCCGCTACTAGCGCCTTCTCAAGAGACCCAGTACTTC CASRPLLAPSQETQYF
TRBJ2-5 NA TRBV11-1 NA TGTGCCAGCAGCTTAGCCGCCGGGACAACTCCTGTGGAGACCCAGTACTTC CASSLAAGTTPVETQYF
TRBJ1-2 NA TRBV7-9 TRBD1 TGTGCCAGCAGCACAGGACAGTCAGGGGGTATGGGCTACACCTTC CASSTGQSGGMGYTF
TRBJ2-1 NA TRBV6-5 TRBD2 TGTGCCAGCAGTTCCCTGACTAGCGGGAGGAGGAATGAGCAGTTCTTC CASSSLTSGRRNEQFF
TRBJ2-7 NA TRBV6-1 TRBD1 TGTGCCAGCAGTGAAGGGAGGGACAGGGCCATCTACGAGCAGTACTTC CASSEGRDRAIYEQYF
TRBJ2-3 NA TRBV7-9 TRBD2 TGTGCCAGCAGGTTAGCGGGAGACACAGATACGCAGTATTTT CASRLAGDTDTQYF
TRBJ1-2 NA TRBV6-5 NA TGTGCCAGCACGCGAAAGCCCGGGGGTGGCTATGGCTACACCTTC CASTRKPGGGYGYTF